The present T cell receptor (beta chain) was sequenced within a study of shared clonotypes between healthy human individuals. In the study overall: For every donor, three CD4 naive, three CD4 memory, two CD8 naive and one CD8 memory plates were used.

Of note for this clone: No antigen is known for it.

The naive CD8 subset, CD45RO-negative cells positively selected for CCR7, excluded terminally differentiated effector memory CD45RA+ cells. The length of the CDR3 is 13 residues. The germline gives CDR1 MNHEY, CDR2 SMNVEV (reference sequence). V was trimmed by 5 bases and J by 5 bases, leaving 13 bases between them. The table came from immunoSEQ multiplex PCR; TCRdb's copy has only in-frame clones and leaves some out. The repertoire holds about 2.2 million clones, roughly 95% seen once, with around 1.8% in the top ten. Study findings and constraints: Sharing across four donors was highest in naive CD4 (around 5%) and lowest in memory CD8 (0.4%).

The sequencing sample was made of naive CD8+ T cells from PBMCs. This sequence joins TRBV27 and TRBJ2-7; D possibly corresponds to TRBD2 (5 bases). The origin of this receptor is a young man in good health. Some clones in this sample may be carry-over from other donors' samples. CDR3: CASSAFGVNEQYF. The CDR3 nucleotides read TGTGCCAGCAGTGCCTTCGGGGTCAACGAGCAGTACTTC.